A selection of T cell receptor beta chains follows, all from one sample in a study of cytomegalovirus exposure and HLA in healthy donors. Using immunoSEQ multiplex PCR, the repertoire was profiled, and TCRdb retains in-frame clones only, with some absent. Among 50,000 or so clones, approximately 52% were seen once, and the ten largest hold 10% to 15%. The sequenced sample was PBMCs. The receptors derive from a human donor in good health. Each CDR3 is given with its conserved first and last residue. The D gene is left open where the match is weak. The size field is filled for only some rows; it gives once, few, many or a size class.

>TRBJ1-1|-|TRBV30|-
CCTGATTLNTEAFF
TGCTGTACTGGGGCCACTACTCTGAACACTGAAGCTTTCTTT
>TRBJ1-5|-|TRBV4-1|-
CASSPKGRGAGDNQPQHF
TGCGCCAGCAGCCCCAAAGGGAGAGGGGCAGGGGACAATCAGCCCCAGCATTTT
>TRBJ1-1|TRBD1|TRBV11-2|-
CASSLKGAVTEAFF
TGTGCCAGCAGCTTGAAGGGGGCGGTTACTGAAGCTTTCTTT
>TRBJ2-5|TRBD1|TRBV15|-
CATSRDFRGRVVETQYF
TGTGCCACCAGCAGAGATTTTAGGGGGCGGGTTGTGGAGACCCAGTACTTC
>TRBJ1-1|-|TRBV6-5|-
CASSKGHGTEAFF
TGTGCCAGCTCCAAAGGACACGGCACTGAAGCTTTCTTT
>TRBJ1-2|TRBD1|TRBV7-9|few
CASSPWDRANYGYTF
TGTGCCAGCAGTCCCTGGGACAGAGCTAACTATGGCTACACCTTC
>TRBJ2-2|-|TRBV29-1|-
CSVAGDVNTGELFF
TGCAGCGTTGCGGGGGACGTGAACACCGGGGAGCTGTTTTTT
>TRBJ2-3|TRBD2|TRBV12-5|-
CASAKTSGGVDTQYF
TGTGCTAGTGCCAAAACTAGCGGGGGAGTGGATACGCAGTATTTT
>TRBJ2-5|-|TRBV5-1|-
CASSPYQETQYF
TGCGCCAGCAGCCCGTACCAAGAGACCCAGTACTTC
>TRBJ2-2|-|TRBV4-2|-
CASSQDPGLELFF
TGTGCCAGCAGCCAAGATCCCGGTCTCGAGCTGTTTTTT
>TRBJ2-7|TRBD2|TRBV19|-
CASSIGTSGFYEQYF
TGTGCCAGTAGTATAGGAACTAGCGGATTCTACGAGCAGTACTTC
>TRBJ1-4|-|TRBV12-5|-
CASGLVGTNEKLFF
TGTGCTAGTGGTTTGGTCGGAACTAATGAAAAACTGTTTTTT
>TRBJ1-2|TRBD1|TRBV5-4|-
CASSLWGRGALGYTF
TGTGCCAGCAGCTTGTGGGGCAGGGGGGCTCTTGGCTACACCTTC
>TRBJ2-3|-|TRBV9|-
CASSVPSDTQYF
TGTGCCAGCAGCGTACCCTCCGATACGCAGTATTTT
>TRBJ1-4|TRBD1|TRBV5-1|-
CASSLDPGQGREKLFF
TGCGCCAGCAGCTTGGATCCGGGACAGGGGCGTGAAAAACTGTTTTTT
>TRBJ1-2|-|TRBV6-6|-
CASSGQLLYGYTF
TGTGCCAGCAGCGGACAGCTCCTCTATGGCTACACCTTC